The source of this TCR beta chain is a study of neurological immune-mediated disorders. CD4+ or CD8+ T cells at a count of roughly 1 million served as input for the sorted libraries. On this clonotype: Its antigen is still unknown.

Germline CDR1 reads LGHNA; CDR2 reads YNFKEQ. Trimming took off 2 bases at V and 5 bases at J, with 12 bases between the two ends. The length of the CDR3 is 14 residues. Findings of the study overall: HTLV-1-associated myelopathy had the most TCR clonal expansion, whereas multiple sclerosis had the least (lower than in healthy controls).

It was by 5'RACE with 10-nucleotide random UMIs that the cDNA was made. Every sequencing run returned over 190 million TCR-beta sequences, which were derived from 15-18 subjects. TCRdb used MiXCR to reprocess the 5' RACE reads, holding one entry per CDR3 protein. This sample has just over 20,000 distinct CDR3 sequences, with 17% found just once. The rearrangement joins TRBV4-2 to TRBJ1-1; possibly TRBD1 for D (6 bases). This clonotype was obtained from a woman younger than 35 with multiple sclerosis. The sample comprised CD8+ T cells from blood. The DNA for the CDR3 is TGTGCCAGCAGCCAATCACAGGGTGGTACTGAAGCTTTCTTT. It yields the protein CASSQSQGGTEAFF.